This T cell receptor (beta chain) was sequenced for a study of T-cell memory formation after mild COVID-19. Study as a whole: Largely donor-specific sequence clusters came from a couple of donors.

TCRdb reprocessed the 5' RACE reads via MiXCR and lists one record per CDR3 protein. This sample has around 470,000 distinct CDR3 sequences, with around 19% found just once. V lost 3 bases to trimming and J lost 5 bases, with 13 bases between them. CDR3 length equals 14 residues. Germline V gene sequence: CDR1 SGHAT, CDR2 FQNNGV. Study-wide findings and caveats: Pre-infection memory held some responding clones, suggesting pre-existing cross-reactive T cells responded.

Regarding this clonotype: Its specificity is unknown.

The sequencing input was PBMCs or a T cell subset sorted from them (not recorded which). The rearrangement uses TRBV11-2 and TRBJ1-1; D gene uncertain. The TCR originated in an adult woman who had mild COVID-19 (a few samples of this study predate the infection). Cell type and time point are not known. As DNA, the CDR3 is TGTGCCAGCAGCTTCGATCGGAGAGGGACTGAAGCTTTCTTT. Translated: CASSFDRRGTEAFF.